The T cell receptor (beta chain) described here comes from a study of shared clonotypes between healthy human individuals. Generated by immunoSEQ multiplex PCR, the TCRdb table keeps only in-frame clones and is missing some. This table holds 1.5 million to 1.9 million clones, about 98% found once. Germline-derived CDR1 and CDR2 are SGHRS and YFSETQ. Deletions cut 0 bases from V and 0 bases from J, with 10 bases between. The CDR3 has 16 residues. Sequencing was performed on naive CD4+ T cells sorted from blood. Subset: CD45RA+ positively selected. V gene TRBV5-1 combines with J gene TRBJ1-5; no clear D gene. The sequence came from a man aged 25-45 years in good health. Here the CDR3 reads CASSLDSWSSNQPQHF. CDR3 sequence (DNA): TGCGCCAGCAGCTTGGATTCCTGGAGTAGCAATCAGCCCCAGCATTTT.